The sequence of this T cell receptor beta chain was determined in a study of shared clonotypes between healthy human individuals. General study findings and limits: Represented diversity, genetic and exposure-history alike, was limited by few donors. Some clonotypes were shared by all four sorted-subset donors, while others were not shared. The non-shared ones had lower generation probabilities than the shared ones.

This table comes from immunoSEQ multiplex PCR, and its TCRdb copy is limited to in-frame clones, with some not included. In the table there are more than 2 million clones, over 85% of which are singletons. Positive CCR7 selection of CD45RO-negative cells yielded the naive CD8 cells, and terminally differentiated effector memory CD45RA+ cells were excluded. About this clone itself: Its specificity is not known. This sample also contains other DNA sequences that code for the same CDR3.

The J segment lost 2 bases and the V segment lost 3 bases, leaving 1 base of the junction unmatched. Germline V gene sequence: CDR1 SGHNT, CDR2 YYREEE (reference sequence). The CDR3 runs to 14 residues. The chain is built from TRBV5-4 and TRBJ1-1; 10 bases align to TRBD1. The sample was naive CD8+ T cells sorted from blood. This sequence was found in a young man in good health. CDR3 in amino acids: CASSWTGGNTEAFF. The CDR3, as DNA: TGTGCCAGCAGCTGGACAGGGGGAAACACTGAAGCTTTCTTT.